The 19 T cell receptor beta chains below all came from one sample that was sequenced in a study of blood T cells in healthy people across ages. Primed by a sample-barcoded 5' primer and a J-beta primer mix, a second PCR proceeded for 7 to 11 cycles. Each CDR3 protein is one row after TCRdb ran MiXCR on the 5' RACE reads. The profile shows about 1.5 million distinct CDR3 sequences, approximately 43% of them singletons. The sequenced sample consisted of blood. All receptors come from a woman aged 18 to 35 in good health.

This clonotype was detected a few times. The DNA of the CDR3 is TGCGCCAGCAGCTTGGACAGGGTGTACGAAGCTTTCTTT. Its protein is CASSLDRVYEAFF. The chain combines TRBV5-1 with TRBJ1-1, with TRBD1 as a possible D gene (6 bases). Trimming stripped 0 bases from V and 8 bases from J, with 11 bases between. The V gene's germline CDR1 is SGHRS and CDR2 YFSETQ. The CDR3 sequence is 13 residues long.

This clonotype has only a few counts. V usage is TRBV15 and J usage is TRBJ1-1; the match to TRBD1 covers 7 bases. With V trimmed by 0 bases and J by 0 bases, 4 bases remained unmatched. CDR3 length: 16 residues. CDR1 is LNHNV and CDR2 is YYDKDF in the germline V gene (reference sequence). Here the CDR3 DNA reads TGTGCCACCAGCAGAGAGACAGGGAGGATGAACACTGAAGCTTTCTTT. This sequence encodes CATSRETGRMNTEAFF.

The table lists this clonotype with a few counts. The chain employs TRBV6-6 and TRBJ2-1; D possibly corresponds to TRBD2 (5 bases). CDR3 size: 12 residues. CDR1 and CDR2 from the germline V gene are MNHNY and SVGAGI (reference sequence). V shed 7 bases and J shed 15 bases, with 19 bases lying between them. Here the CDR3 DNA reads TGTGCCAGCAACACCGGAGCGGTCCTGAGGTTCTTC. This gives the protein CASNTGAVLRFF.

This chain connects TRBV4-3 to TRBJ1-5; D gene uncertain. CDR3 length: 15 residues. Germline CDR1 LGHNA, CDR2 YSLEER. V shed 0 bases and J shed 1 base, with 7 bases lying between them. The CDR3 is CASSQDGRSNQPQHF. The CDR3 DNA follows: TGCGCCAGCAGCCAAGATGGCAGGAGCAATCAGCCCCAGCATTTT.

This clonotype was observed a handful of times. The chain couples TRBV12-3 or TRBV12-4 to TRBJ2-2, with D tentatively TRBD1 or TRBD2 (6 bases each). V lost 3 bases and J 7 bases, leaving 12 bases between the germline ends. CDR3 size: 14 residues. The CDR3 protein is CASSLSGASGELFF. The CDR3 nucleotides read TGTGCCAGCAGTTTGTCGGGGGCAAGCGGGGAGCTGTTTTTT.

This clonotype has a handful of counts. The chain recombines TRBV24-1 with TRBJ2-1; D is perhaps TRBD2 (5 bases). The CDR3 extends over 17 amino acids. The germline V gene encodes CDR1 KGHDR and CDR2 SFDVKD. The germline V and J ends were trimmed by 2 bases and 0 bases, with 13 bases remaining between them. The CDR3 DNA reads TGTGCCACCAGTGATTCAAGGAGGTACGACTCCTACAATGAGCAGTTCTTC. This translates into CATSDSRRYDSYNEQFF.

The V and J genes are TRBV4-1 and TRBJ2-5; no definite D call. Germline CDR1 MGHRA, CDR2 YSYEKL. The CDR3 runs to 14 residues. V was shortened by 4 bases and J by 4 bases, with 13 bases between the two germline ends. The CDR3 sequence: CASSPPLTPETQYF. CDR3 nucleotide sequence: TGCGCCAGCAGCCCTCCCCTGACCCCAGAGACCCAGTACTTC.

This clonotype occurred a few times. The rearrangement links TRBV6-2 or TRBV6-3 to TRBJ2-5, with 12 bases fitting TRBD2. V gave up 6 bases and J gave up 11 bases; unmatched junction bases: 10. Germline CDR1 and CDR2: MNHEY and SVGEGT. This CDR3 has 14 residues. CDR3 protein: CASRLAGGYNEQYF. CDR3 bases: TGTGCCAGCAGACTAGCGGGAGGCTACAATGAGCAGTACTTC.

The rearrangement joins TRBV29-1 to TRBJ2-5, with 9 nucleotides matching TRBD2. The CDR3 has 15 amino acids. The ends lost 2 bases at V and 5 bases at J; junction bases unmatched: 9. Per the germline V gene, CDR1 is SQVTM and CDR2 is ANQGSEA. The CDR3 DNA follows: TGCAGCGTTGAAAATGCGGGACTAGCTGGCGAGACCCAGTACTTC. Protein: CSVENAGLAGETQYF.

This sequence joins TRBV7-6 and TRBJ2-2; 8 bases match TRBD2. Germline V gives CDR1 SGHVS, CDR2 FNYEAQ. Germline trimming cut 2 bases from V and 3 bases from J; bases unmatched to any gene: 2. This CDR3 contains 15 residues. CDR3 nucleotide sequence: TGTGCCAGCAGCTTACCAGCGGGAGACACCGGGGAGCTGTTTTTT. Translation: CASSLPAGDTGELFF.

This clonotype was detected only a few times. The CDR3 loop is CASRPGQFGELFF. As DNA, the CDR3 is TGTGCCAGCAGACCTGGACAGTTCGGGGAGCTGTTTTTT. The rearrangement links TRBV6-5 to TRBJ2-2, with D possibly being TRBD1 (6 bases). Trimming cost V 6 bases and J 7 bases, with 12 bases left between them. The germline V gene has CDR1 MNHEY and CDR2 SVGAGI. This CDR3 contains 13 residues.

The chain combines TRBV9 with TRBJ2-5; D possibly corresponds to TRBD2 (5 bases). From germline, CDR1 is SGDLS and CDR2 YYNGEE. The V gene lost 0 bases and the J gene lost 2 bases, with 14 bases spanning the gap. The CDR3 totals 16 residues. The CDR3 DNA reads as TGTGCCAGCAGCGTAGAGGGAGCGTCCGCTCAAGAGACCCAGTACTTC. Its translation is CASSVEGASAQETQYF.

The chain recombines TRBV20-1 with TRBJ2-1, with D uncertain. Germline CDR1 and CDR2: DFQATT and SNEGSKA (reference sequence). The CDR3 consists of 16 residues. Trimming stripped 6 bases from V and 0 bases from J, with 18 bases between. CDR3 DNA sequence: TGCAGTGCCACGCTTCCAGCCGCCGGCTCCTACAATGAGCAGTTCTTC. It codes for CSATLPAAGSYNEQFF.

The J gene is TRBJ2-7, the V gene TRBV7-2, with TRBD1 matching 7 bases. The length of the CDR3 is 15 residues. The germline V gene has CDR1 SGHTA and CDR2 FQGNSA. Germline trimming cut 5 bases from V and 3 bases from J; bases unmatched to any gene: 10. CDR3 sequence reads: CASSPRTGRDYEQYF. DNA of the CDR3: TGTGCCAGCAGCCCGCGGACAGGAAGGGACTACGAGCAGTACTTC.

This clonotype has a handful of counts. This sequence joins TRBV27 and TRBJ2-4; 9 positions agree with TRBD1. This CDR3 is built from 15 residues. The V and J ends lost 5 bases and 7 bases, in that order; junction bases with no gene match: 9. Germline CDR1 reads MNHEY; CDR2 reads SMNVEV (reference sequence). CDR3 nucleotide sequence: TGTGCCAGCAGTAGAAGACAGGGGGGAATGAACATTCAGTACTTC. Protein product: CASSRRQGGMNIQYF.

The chain is built from TRBV4-3 and TRBJ2-7; 7 bases align to TRBD1. The CDR3 has 13 residues. The V gene end was trimmed by 4 bases and the J gene end by 4 bases; junction bases not matched to a gene: 4. The V gene's germline CDR1 is LGHNA and CDR2 YSLEER. The CDR3 DNA follows: TGCGCCAGCAGCCGACAACAGGGGTACGAGCAGTACTTC. Its translation is CASSRQQGYEQYF.

This sequence joins TRBV12-3 or TRBV12-4 and TRBJ1-2; unclear D gene. V was clipped by 2 bases and J by 1 base, with 5 bases between them. The CDR3 runs to 13 residues. CDR3 coding DNA: TGTGCCAGCAGTTTAAGACATAACTATGGCTACACCTTC. Its translation: CASSLRHNYGYTF.

There are many counts of this clonotype. The genes are TRBV2 and TRBJ1-4, with D hard to call. Deletions cut 7 bases from V and 6 bases from J, with 12 bases between. Germline V CDR1 and CDR2: SNHLY, FYNNEI. CDR3 length equals 13 residues. The chain's CDR3 is CASIGRTYEKLFF. Here the CDR3 DNA reads TGTGCCAGCATTGGTCGGACCTATGAAAAACTGTTTTTT.

J is TRBJ1-1 and V is TRBV11-2, with D maybe TRBD1 (5 bases). The V gene's germline CDR1 is SGHAT and CDR2 FQNNGV. V shed 4 bases and J shed 5 bases, with 14 bases lying between them. The CDR3 runs 14 residues. The CDR3 protein is CASSSVTGGTEAFF. In nucleotides, the CDR3 is TGTGCCAGCAGCTCTGTTACTGGGGGGACTGAAGCTTTCTTT.